The present entry profiles one T cell receptor beta chain with its context. It lacks a known antigen. Within one base of it there is no much larger clone, and no base qualities were kept. The treatment or condition label here, explained by the study, means: suppressive antiretroviral therapy. Lysates of CMV-infected fibroblasts at around 10 ug/mL were used to stimulate the cells. Responding CD4+ T cells were sorted on the basis of upregulation of both CD40 ligand and CD69. HIV-1-infected adults in whom suppressive ART had been started during chronic infection were enrolled as participants. For at least 4 years, the participants' plasma HIV-1 RNA had been undetectable, below 50 copies/mL. To be included, participants needed a CD4+ T cell count above 400 cells/uL and a positive CMV serology. Before stimulation, PBMCs were isolated using density centrifugation and then depleted of CD8+ T cells. Stimulation of CD8-depleted PBMCs was carried out for over 15 hours with anti-CD28/CD49d costimulation, CD40-blocking antibody and enfuvirtide, to prevent new infections. Cell sorting was done on a Beckman Coulter MoFlo Legacy or XDP sorter, and dead cells were excluded with propidium iodide. For samples with more than one million cells, genomic DNA was extracted with the QIAamp DNA Mini Kit, and for all other samples the Quick-DNA Microprep Kit was used.

These data originate in a study of persistence of HIV-infected CD4 T cells (dated by TCRdb to 2018 to 2021). As for the study more broadly: The median time the participants had spent on suppressive ART was approximately eight years. The clonality of all cells in each sorted population was measured by TCRbeta sequencing, and the clonality of infected cells was measured by proviral sequencing. Peripheral blood samples of up to roughly 180 mL were obtained at multiple time points, with the exception of a couple of participants, for whom leukapheresis was performed at a single time point. In the cross-participant TCR cluster analysis, roughly 8 participants were included for CMV and roughly 7 participants were included for Gag. CMV- and HIV-1 Gag-responding CD4+ T cells were isolated from ART-treated individuals so that antigen-driven clonal expansion of HIV-1-infected cells could be examined.

The immunoSEQ hsTCRB assay version 4, run in survey mode, was used to sequence TCRbeta repertoires from genomic DNA. Genomic DNA was diluted to around 9.4 ng/uL, and up to 1 ug per sample was used for TCRbeta sequencing. The published analysis was carried out like this. TCRbeta data were analyzed in ImmunoSeq Analyzer 3.0, with diversity computed on productive nucleotide rearrangements. Using the Immunarch R package, lower-bound TCR diversity was estimated with the improved Chao index and clonality was estimated with the Gini coefficient. Different nucleotide rearrangements encoding the same CDR3beta amino acid sequence were treated as distinct clonotypes. Differential abundance analysis found TCRbeta sequences that were significantly enriched in antigen-responding cells compared with anti-CD3/anti-CD28-activated cells. GLIPH2 clustered TCRs by predicted peptide-MHC specificity, both within individual participants and across merged participant data sets. Entries here come from immuneACCESS through TCRdb and include only in-frame sequences with V and J called. Some clones fail to appear in such tables; in the studies checked, an unresolved V gene covers under half of the shortfall, and the cause of the remainder is unknown. Clone size and V and J calls were adopted from that table, with D and trimming inferred from the DNA. The sample contains about 13,000 clones, roughly 70% of them found a single time. 17% of the sample lies in the top ten.

General study outcomes and caveats: TCRbeta richness in CMV- and Gag-responding cells was significantly lower than in anti-CD3/anti-CD28-responding cells; CMV-responding cells had higher oligoclonality than CD3/CD28-stimulated and Gag-responding cells. Few individuals were included in the study, and only a limited range of antigens was tested. Antigen-responding cells were enriched for degenerate expanded CDR3beta sequences, which suggests convergent selection of CD4+ responses to CMV and Gag. Within the same sorted populations, how oligoclonal the TCRs were correlated with how oligoclonal the proviruses were. Because the TCR analyses were done in bulk, restricting them to just the rare CMV-responding cells that actually carried HIV-1 proviruses was not possible.

The V and J ends are trimmed by 7 bases and 2 bases, leaving 16 bases between them. CDR1 and CDR2, per the germline V gene (reference sequence), are MNHNY and SVGAGI. CDR3 length: 15 amino acids, cysteine to phenylalanine. This entry keeps only the CDR3 DNA: 45 bases, framed from base 1. The TCR comes from an adult man with HIV who was CMV-seropositive. The input for sequencing was CD4+ T cells sorted from PBMCs after approximately 19-hour stimulation, taken from a patient who received antiretroviral therapy. In light of the paper, this sample's cell subset or site label describes: CD40L+CD69+ CD4 T cells responding to CMV lysate. The V and J genes are TRBV6-6 and TRBJ2-3, and perhaps TRBD1 as D gene, on 6 matching bases. The CDR3 protein: CASTYEGHATDTQYF. The base sequence is TGTGCCAGCACCTACGAGGGACACGCCACAGATACGCAGTATTTT.